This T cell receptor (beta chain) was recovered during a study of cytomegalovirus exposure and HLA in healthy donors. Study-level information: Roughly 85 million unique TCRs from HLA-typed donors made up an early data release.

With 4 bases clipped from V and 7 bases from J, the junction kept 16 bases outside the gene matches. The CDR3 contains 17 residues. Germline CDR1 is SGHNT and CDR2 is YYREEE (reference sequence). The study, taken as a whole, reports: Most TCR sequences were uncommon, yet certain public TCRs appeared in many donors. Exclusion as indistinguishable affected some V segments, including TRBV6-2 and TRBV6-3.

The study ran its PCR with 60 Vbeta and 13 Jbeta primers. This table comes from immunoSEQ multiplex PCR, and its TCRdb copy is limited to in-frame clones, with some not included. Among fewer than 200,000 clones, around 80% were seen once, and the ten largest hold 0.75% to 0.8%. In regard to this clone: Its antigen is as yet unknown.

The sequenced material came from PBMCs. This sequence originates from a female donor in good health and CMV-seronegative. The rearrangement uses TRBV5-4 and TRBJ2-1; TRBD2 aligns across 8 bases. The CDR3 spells CASSQWRTSSGINEQFF. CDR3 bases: TGTGCCAGCAGCCAGTGGCGGACTAGCTCCGGGATAAATGAGCAGTTCTTC.